This passage covers 10 T cell receptor beta chains from one sample sequenced in a study of a mutant IDH1 vaccine in newly diagnosed glioma. Clones were read by immunoSEQ multiplex PCR, and TCRdb kept only the in-frame ones, dropping some. The profile shows 35,000 or so clones, just under 85% of them singletons. Noted time point: week 5, during vaccination. Every vaccine dose comprised 300 ug of mutant IDH1 20-mer peptide plus topical imiquimod. Which antigens these TCRs recognize remains unknown. The sequences come from PBMCs, collected from a glioma patient whose treatment included an IDH1 peptide vaccine. The receptors shown here come from a man aged 30 to 39 with glioma.

The genes are TRBV11-2 and TRBJ1-5; 8 positions agree with TRBD1. The length of the CDR3 is 16 residues. Germline V gene data show CDR1 as SGHAT and CDR2 as FQNNGV. V lost 4 bases and J lost 4; bases outside the gene matches: 9. The CDR3 nucleotides read TGTGCCAGCAGCTCGGGACGGACAGGGTCGAATCAGCCCCAGCATTTT. Translating it yields CASSSGRTGSNQPQHF.

This sequence joins TRBV7-2 and TRBJ1-1; TRBD1 matches 7 bases. The CDR3 is 16 residues long. Germline assignment: CDR1 SGHTA and CDR2 FQGNSA. V was clipped by 5 bases and J by 4 bases; unmatched bases: 13. The CDR3 bases are TGTGCCAGCAGCACGGGGACAGCCGAGATGGGCACTGAAGCTTTCTTT. Translating it yields CASSTGTAEMGTEAFF. Looking up the rest from reference TRBV7-2 and TRBJ1-1 gives the full variable domain: GAGVSQSPSNKVTEKGKDVELRCDPISGHTALYWYRQSLGQGLEFLIYFQGNSAPDKSGLPSDRFSAERTGGSVSTLTIQRTQQEDSAVYLCASSTGTAEMGTEAFFGQGTRLTVV.

The chain recombines TRBV30 with TRBJ2-1; D is perhaps TRBD2 (6 bases). CDR3 length equals 12 residues. Trimming stripped 7 bases from V and 7 bases from J, with 14 bases between. Germline lookup yields CDR1 GTSNPN and CDR2 SVGIG (reference sequence). DNA of the CDR3: TGTGCCTACCTACCGCGGGGTAATGAGCAGTTCTTC. Its protein product is CAYLPRGNEQFF.

The chain is built from TRBV5-6 and TRBJ2-7; D is perhaps TRBD1 or TRBD2 (6 bases each). The CDR3 covers 13 residues. Germline V gene sequence: CDR1 SGHDT, CDR2 YYEEEE. V was clipped by 5 bases and J by 7 bases, with 16 bases between them. This CDR3 reads CASRNTRGGEQYF. The DNA for the CDR3 is TGTGCCAGCAGAAACACCAGGGGAGGAGAGCAGTACTTC.

The rearrangement joins TRBV14 to TRBJ2-3, with 14 bases aligning to TRBD2. Per germline, CDR1 SGHDN and CDR2 FVKESK. The CDR3 runs 19 residues. V lost 8 bases, J lost 2 bases, and 15 bases stayed unmatched. The DNA of the CDR3 is TGTGCCAGCGCCCCTGGACTAGCGGGAGGATGGAGGAACACAGATACGCAGTATTTT. It translates to CASAPGLAGGWRNTDTQYF. The complete variable domain, with remaining parts taken from reference TRBV14 and TRBJ2-3, reads EAGVTQFPSHSVIEKGQTVTLRCDPISGHDNLYWYRRVMGKEIKFLLHFVKESKQDESGMPNNRFLAERTGGTYSTLKVQPAELEDSGVYFCASAPGLAGGWRNTDTQYFGPGTRLTVL.

V usage is TRBV30 and J usage is TRBJ1-3; perhaps TRBD1 as D (5 bases). This CDR3 region has 14 residues. CDR1 and CDR2 from the germline V gene are GTSNPN and SVGIG (reference sequence). Trimming took off 3 bases at V and 0 bases at J, with 9 bases between the two ends. CDR3 protein: CAWRGLFSGNTIYF. The CDR3 DNA follows: TGTGCCTGGAGGGGACTTTTCTCTGGAAACACCATATATTTT.

The sample holds one count of this clone. This chain's CDR3 is CASSSGYEQYF. For the CDR3, the DNA is TGTGCCAGCAGTTCAGGCTACGAGCAGTACTTC. The chain joins TRBV27 to TRBJ2-7; D is ambiguous. V dropped 4 bases and J dropped 3 bases, with 4 bases sitting between them. The CDR3 consists of 11 residues. The germline V gene has CDR1 MNHEY and CDR2 SMNVEV (reference sequence).

The chain uses TRBV11-3 and TRBJ1-5; TRBD1 is a possible D gene (5 bases). Germline V gene sequence: CDR1 SGHNT, CDR2 YENEEA. V gave up 8 bases and J gave up 3 bases, with 26 bases separating them. This CDR3 region has 18 residues. The CDR3 region has the DNA TGTGCCAGCTCACACACCTCCGGGACCCATGTCAACAATCAGCCCCAGCATTTT. Its protein is CASSHTSGTHVNNQPQHF.

This clone was observed once. This chain connects TRBV7-9 to TRBJ1-3, with D unclear. CDR1 is SEHNR, CDR2 FQNEAQ, per germline (reference sequence). V lost 6 bases to trimming and J lost 3 bases, with 9 bases between them. This CDR3 is built from 13 residues. Written as DNA, the CDR3 is TGTGCCAGCAGGGGTGAAGGTGGAAACACCATATATTTT. Encoded protein: CASRGEGGNTIYF.

The chain employs TRBV15 and TRBJ2-1; D not certain. Trimming removed 4 bases from V and 7 bases from J, with 8 bases in between. CDR1 and CDR2 (germline): LNHNV, YYDKDF (reference sequence). The CDR3 contains 12 residues. The CDR3 region is CATSTIRNEQFF. Written as DNA, the CDR3 is TGTGCCACCAGCACAATACGGAATGAGCAGTTCTTC.